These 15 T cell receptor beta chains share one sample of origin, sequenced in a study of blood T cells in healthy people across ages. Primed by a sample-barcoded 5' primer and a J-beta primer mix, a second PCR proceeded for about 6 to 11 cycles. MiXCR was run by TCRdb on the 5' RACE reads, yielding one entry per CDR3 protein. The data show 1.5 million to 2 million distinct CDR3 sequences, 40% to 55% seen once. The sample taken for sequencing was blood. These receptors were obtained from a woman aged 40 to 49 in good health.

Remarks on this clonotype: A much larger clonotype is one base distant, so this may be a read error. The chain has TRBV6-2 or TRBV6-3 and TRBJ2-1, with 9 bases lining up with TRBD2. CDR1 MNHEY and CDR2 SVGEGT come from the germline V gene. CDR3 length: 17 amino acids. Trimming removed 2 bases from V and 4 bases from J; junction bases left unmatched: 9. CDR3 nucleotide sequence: TGTGCCAGCAGTTACCCTCCTACTAGCGGGTTATACAATGAGCAGTTCTTC. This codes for CASSYPPTSGLYNEQFF.

The CDR3 spells CATSDLLGTQYF. In DNA, the CDR3 is TGTGCCACCAGTGATTTGTTGGGGACCCAGTACTTC. The chain is built from TRBV24-1 and TRBJ2-5, with D hard to call. The germline V gene encodes CDR1 KGHDR and CDR2 SFDVKD. The CDR3 has 12 amino acids. With 0 bases removed from V and 7 bases from J, the gap between germline ends came to 5 bases.

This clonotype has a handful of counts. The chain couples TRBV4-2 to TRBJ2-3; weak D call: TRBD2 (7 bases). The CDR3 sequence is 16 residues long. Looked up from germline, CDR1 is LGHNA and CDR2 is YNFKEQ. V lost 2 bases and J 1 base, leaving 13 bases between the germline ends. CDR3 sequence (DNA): TGTGCCAGCAGCCAAAGGGAGGGGGGACGCACAGATACGCAGTATTTT. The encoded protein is CASSQREGGRTDTQYF.

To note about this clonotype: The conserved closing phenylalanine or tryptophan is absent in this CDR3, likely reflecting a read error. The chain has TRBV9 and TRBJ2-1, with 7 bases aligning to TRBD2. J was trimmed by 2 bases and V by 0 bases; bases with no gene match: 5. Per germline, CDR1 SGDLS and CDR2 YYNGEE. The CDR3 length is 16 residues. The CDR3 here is CASSVDPAGTYNEQFV. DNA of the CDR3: TGTGCCAGCAGCGTAGACCCAGCGGGGACCTACAATGAGCAGTTCGTC.

This chain's CDR3 is CASSQVGTRGGRGTHNEQFF. The CDR3, as DNA: TGCGCCAGCAGCCAAGTAGGGACTCGGGGGGGCCGGGGAACACACAATGAGCAGTTCTTC. The V gene is TRBV4-1, the J gene TRBJ2-1; 8 bases agree with TRBD2. The CDR3 sequence is 20 residues long. Germline loops: CDR1 MGHRA, CDR2 YSYEKL. V shed 1 base and J 5 bases; nucleotides not matched to a gene: 19.

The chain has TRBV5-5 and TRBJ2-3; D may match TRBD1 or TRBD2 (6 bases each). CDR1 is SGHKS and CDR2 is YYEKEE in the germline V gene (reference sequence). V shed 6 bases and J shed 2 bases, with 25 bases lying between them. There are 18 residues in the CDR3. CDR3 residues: CASNFLGLSGGDTDTQYF. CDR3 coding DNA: TGTGCCAGCAACTTCTTAGGTCTCTCCGGGGGCGACACAGATACGCAGTATTTT.

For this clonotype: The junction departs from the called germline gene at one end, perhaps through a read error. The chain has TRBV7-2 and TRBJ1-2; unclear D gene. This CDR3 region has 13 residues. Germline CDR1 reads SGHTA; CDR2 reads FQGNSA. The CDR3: CASILAERHGYTF. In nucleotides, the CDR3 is TGTGCCAGCATCTTAGCTGAACGCCATGGCTACACCTTC.

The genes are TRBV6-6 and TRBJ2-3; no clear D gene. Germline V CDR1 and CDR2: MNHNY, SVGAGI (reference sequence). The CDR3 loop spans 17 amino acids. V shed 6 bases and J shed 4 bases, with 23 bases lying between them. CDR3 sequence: CASRSAPNPDDPDTQYF. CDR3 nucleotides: TGTGCCAGCAGGTCCGCCCCAAACCCGGATGATCCAGATACGCAGTATTTT.

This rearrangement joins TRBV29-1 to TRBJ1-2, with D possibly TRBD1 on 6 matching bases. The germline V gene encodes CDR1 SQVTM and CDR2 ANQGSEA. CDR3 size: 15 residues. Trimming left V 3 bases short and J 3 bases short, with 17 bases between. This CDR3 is CSVDTHLDSYYGYTF. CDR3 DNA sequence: TGCAGCGTTGATACTCACTTGGACAGCTACTATGGCTACACCTTC. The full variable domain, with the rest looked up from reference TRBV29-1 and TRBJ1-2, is SAVISQKPSRDICQRGTSLTIQCQVDSQVTMMFWYRQQPGQSLTLIATANQGSEATYESGFVIDKFPISRPNLTFSTLTVSNMSPEDSSIYLCSVDTHLDSYYGYTFGSGTRLTVV.

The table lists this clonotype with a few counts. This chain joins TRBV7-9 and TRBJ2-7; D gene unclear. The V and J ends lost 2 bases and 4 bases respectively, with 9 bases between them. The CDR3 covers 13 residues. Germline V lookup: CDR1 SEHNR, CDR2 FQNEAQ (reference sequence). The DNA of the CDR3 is TGTGCCAGCAGCTTATCGGAGCAGTACGAGCAGTACTTC. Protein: CASSLSEQYEQYF.

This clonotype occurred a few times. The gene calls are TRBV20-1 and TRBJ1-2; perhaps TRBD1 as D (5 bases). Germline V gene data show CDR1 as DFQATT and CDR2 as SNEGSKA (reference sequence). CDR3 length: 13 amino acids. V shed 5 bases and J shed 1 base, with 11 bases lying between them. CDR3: CSAGERGNYGYTF. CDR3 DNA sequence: TGCAGTGCTGGCGAAAGGGGTAACTATGGCTACACCTTC.

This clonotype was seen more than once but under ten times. The CDR3 nucleotides are TGTGCCAGCAGTCGGCAACCCCGGGACAGGCCAGGGTTGTACTTC. It codes for CASSRQPRDRPGLYF. The J gene is TRBJ2-7, the V gene TRBV6-5; 8 nucleotides agree with TRBD1. The CDR3 length is 15 residues. Unmatched junction bases numbered 18, after V lost 5 bases and J lost 12 bases. Germline V lookup: CDR1 MNHEY, CDR2 SVGAGI.

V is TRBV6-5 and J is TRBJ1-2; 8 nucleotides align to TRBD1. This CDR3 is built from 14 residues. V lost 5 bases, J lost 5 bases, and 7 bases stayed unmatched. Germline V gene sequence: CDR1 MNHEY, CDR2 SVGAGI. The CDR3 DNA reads TGTGCCAGCAGTAACAGGGGGGTAGGGTATGGCTACACCTTC. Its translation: CASSNRGVGYGYTF.

The CDR3 sequence is CASSLSRNEKLFF. For the CDR3, the DNA is TGTGCCAGCAGCTTAAGCAGGAATGAAAAACTGTTTTTT. The chain links TRBV7-9 to TRBJ1-4; D uncertain. Per germline, CDR1 SEHNR and CDR2 FQNEAQ (reference sequence). V dropped 2 bases and J dropped 5 bases, with 6 bases sitting between them. CDR3 length: 13 residues.

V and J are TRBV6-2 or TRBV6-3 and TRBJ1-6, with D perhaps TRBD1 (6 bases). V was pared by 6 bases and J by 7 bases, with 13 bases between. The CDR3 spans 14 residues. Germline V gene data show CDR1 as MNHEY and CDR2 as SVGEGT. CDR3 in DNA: TGTGCCAGCAGGGGCGACAGGTGGAATTCACCCCTCCACTTT. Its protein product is CASRGDRWNSPLHF.